These T cell receptor beta chains were read from a single sample in a study of blood T cell repertoires in COVID-19. Method: immunoSEQ multiplex PCR; TCRdb's copy keeps in-frame clones and lacks some. In the table there are 40,000 to 50,000 clones, about 92% of which are singletons. The sequenced sample was peripheral blood. All receptors come from a human donor in a cohort sampled during active COVID-19. CDR3s include the opening cysteine and the closing phenylalanine or tryptophan. D genes are given only for firm matches. Some rows mark clone size as missing; the rest say once, few, many or name a class of expanded clone.

NA | NA | TRBJ2-6 | TRBV27 | TGTGCCAGCAGTTTATTGGGCACTCTCCTCTCTGGGGCCAACGTCCTGACTTTC | CASSLLGTLLSGANVLTF
NA | NA | TRBJ1-3 | TRBV28 | TGTGCCAGCACTCCGGACAGTCACACCATATATTTT | CASTPDSHTIYF
once | TRBD1 | TRBJ2-2 | TRBV18 | TGTGCCAGCTCACCCTACAGGGGGAACACCGGGGAGCTGTTTTTT | CASSPYRGNTGELFF
once | NA | TRBJ2-7 | TRBV9 | TGTGCCAGCGACGACCCGGGTCGAGGCGAGCAGTACTTC | CASDDPGRGEQYF
once | NA | TRBJ1-1 | TRBV11-3 | TGTGCCAGCAGCAAACTTAGGAACACTGAAGCTTTCTTT | CASSKLRNTEAFF
NA | NA | TRBJ1-1 | TRBV29-1 | TGCAGCGTTCTGGACAGCAGGAACACTGAAGCTTTCTTT | CSVLDSRNTEAFF
NA | TRBD2 | TRBJ2-1 | TRBV5-6 | TGTGCCAGCAGCTCGTACGCCGGGACTAGCGGGAGAGTTTTAGATGAGCAGTTCTTC | CASSSYAGTSGRVLDEQFF
NA | NA | TRBJ2-6 | TRBV28 | TGTGCCAGCAGTTTATTGGAGTCTGGGGCCAACGTCCTGACTTTC | CASSLLESGANVLTF
NA | TRBD1 | TRBJ1-5 | TRBV20-1 | TGCAGTGCTAGTTTGGGAAGGCAGGGGGGCAATCAGCCCCAGCATTTT | CSASLGRQGGNQPQHF
NA | TRBD1 | TRBJ2-3 | TRBV5-1 | TGCGCCAGCAGCTTACAGGGGGGAGGCACAGATACGCAGTATTTT | CASSLQGGGTDTQYF
NA | TRBD1 | TRBJ2-7 | TRBV5-1 | TGCGCCAGCAGCCAGACGGGACAGTCCTACGAGCAGTACTTC | CASSQTGQSYEQYF
few | TRBD1 | TRBJ1-1 | TRBV12-3/TRBV12-4 | TGTGCCAGCAGTTTTCCGACAGGGAAAGCTTTCTTT | CASSFPTGKAFF
NA | NA | TRBJ2-7 | TRBV11-2 | TGTGCCAGCAGCCTAGTAGGGGGGGTACGGGAGCAGTACTTC | CASSLVGGVREQYF
NA | NA | TRBJ1-4 | TRBV6-6 | TGTGCCAGCAGTTACATGAGTGAAAAACTGTTTTTT | CASSYMSEKLFF
NA | TRBD2 | TRBJ2-1 | TRBV7-9 | TGTGCCAGCAGCTCCCCTAGCGGGAACTCCTACAATGAGCAGTTCTTC | CASSSPSGNSYNEQFF
few | NA | TRBJ2-7 | TRBV18 | TGTGCCAGCTCACCCAACAGGGACTACGAGCAGTACTTC | CASSPNRDYEQYF
NA | TRBD1 | TRBJ1-4 | TRBV28 | TGTGCCAGCAGTTCCTCCGGGACAGATGATGAAAAACTGTTTTTT | CASSSSGTDDEKLFF
NA | TRBD1 | TRBJ1-2 | TRBV6-6 | TGTGCCAGCAGTTACTCCGGTTCGACAGGGGGCCGGGGCTACACCTTC | CASSYSGSTGGRGYTF
few | NA | TRBJ1-4 | TRBV7-2 | TGTGCCAGCAGCGACTGGGGGGGAGAAAAACTGTTTTTT | CASSDWGGEKLFF
once | NA | TRBJ1-4 | TRBV12-3/TRBV12-4 | TGTGCCAGCACCCAGGGCTTATTCGAAAAACTGTTTTTT | CASTQGLFEKLFF
NA | TRBD2 | TRBJ2-5 | TRBV24-1 | TGTGCCACCAGTGATTTGGGACTAGCGGGAGGGCAAGAGACCCAGTACTTC | CATSDLGLAGGQETQYF
once | NA | TRBJ2-3 | TRBV14 | TGTGCCAGCAGCCAAGATACTGCCGGGACTAGCACAGATACGCAGTATTTT | CASSQDTAGTSTDTQYF
NA | NA | TRBJ1-1 | TRBV5-5 | TGTGCCAGCAGCCCAGAGGTAGCTGAAGCTTTCTTT | CASSPEVAEAFF
once | NA | TRBJ1-4 | TRBV18 | TGTGCCAGCTCACCAGGGCAGCAGGGTAATGAAAAACTGTTTTTT | CASSPGQQGNEKLFF
once | NA | TRBJ2-6 | TRBV5-1 | TGCGCCAGCAGCTTGGCTGGGGGCGCTGGGGCCAACGTCCTGACTTTC | CASSLAGGAGANVLTF
once | TRBD1 | TRBJ2-1 | TRBV6-5 | TGTGCCAGCAGGCGAGGGGGCGAGTCCTACAATGAGCAGTTCTTC | CASRRGGESYNEQFF
NA | TRBD2 | TRBJ2-5 | TRBV19 | TGTGCCAGTAGTACCGCTGCGGGAGGATCGGAGACCCAGTACTTC | CASSTAAGGSETQYF
NA | TRBD2 | TRBJ2-1 | TRBV7-2 | TGTGCCAGCAGCTTATTAGCGGGAGACTACAATGAGCAGTTCTTC | CASSLLAGDYNEQFF
NA | NA | TRBJ1-6 | TRBV5-1 | TGCGCCAGCAGCTACGAGGATTCACCCCTCCACTTT | CASSYEDSPLHF
NA | NA | TRBJ2-5 | TRBV6-5 | TGTGCCAGCAGTTCCCCCGCCAGGGCGCAAGAGACCCAGTACTTC | CASSSPARAQETQYF
NA | TRBD1 | TRBJ1-3 | TRBV5-1 | TGCGCCAGCAGCTCGACAGGGTTTTCTGGAAACACCATATATTTT | CASSSTGFSGNTIYF
once | TRBD2 | TRBJ2-5 | TRBV14 | TGTGCCAGCAGCCAAGGACTGGGACTAGCGGGAGGGCAAGAGACCCAGTACTTC | CASSQGLGLAGGQETQYF
NA | TRBD1 | TRBJ2-7 | TRBV11-2 | TGTGCCAGCAGCTTGACAGGGGGCATTTACTACGAGCAGTACTTC | CASSLTGGIYYEQYF
NA | TRBD2 | TRBJ2-1 | TRBV27 | TGTGCCAGCAGTTTAGTAGCGGGAGGTTCTATTGAGCAGTTCTTC | CASSLVAGGSIEQFF